Below, 20 T cell receptor beta chains from the same sample are listed, as sequenced in a study of T cell repertoires in cytomegalovirus infection. TCRdb redid the calling of the reads with MiXCR, one entry per CDR3 protein. The table records about 490,000 distinct CDR3 sequences, less than 30% of them present only once. The material sequenced was PBMCs. These receptors were taken from a human donor in good health (CMV status not recorded). Some clones in this sample may be carry-over from other donors' samples.

This sequence joins TRBV7-9 and TRBJ1-6; no clear D. The V and J ends lost 4 bases and 5 bases respectively, with 3 bases between them. Germline V gives CDR1 SEHNR, CDR2 FQNEAQ (reference sequence). CDR3 length: 12 amino acids. The chain's CDR3 is CASSWNNSPLHF. The CDR3 bases are TGTGCCAGCAGCTGGAATAATTCACCCCTCCACTTT.

This clonotype was detected ten times or more. The chain carries TRBV7-2 and TRBJ2-7, with TRBD2 matching 7 bases. Unmatched junction bases numbered 12, after V lost 4 bases and J lost 6 bases. Looked up from germline, CDR1 is SGHTA and CDR2 is FQGNSA. The CDR3 extends over 15 amino acids. Here the CDR3 DNA reads TGTGCCAGCAGCTCCCCAAGGAGCGGGACGGTCGAGCAGTACTTC. Encoded protein: CASSSPRSGTVEQYF.

This chain connects TRBV6-2 or TRBV6-3 to TRBJ2-1; 8 bases line up with TRBD1. Trimming removed 0 bases from V and 8 bases from J; junction bases left unmatched: 6. CDR3 length equals 15 residues. From germline, CDR1 is MNHEY and CDR2 SVGEGT. The CDR3 region has the DNA TGTGCCAGCAGTTACTCCGGGACAGGTGCACATGAGCAGTTCTTC. Translation: CASSYSGTGAHEQFF.

The chain couples TRBV6-1 to TRBJ2-1, with 7 bases matching TRBD2. Per the germline V gene, CDR1 is MNHNS and CDR2 is SASEGT. V was clipped by 2 bases and J by 1 base; unmatched bases: 2. The CDR3 consists of 15 residues. CDR3: CASSEKRGSYNEQFF. The CDR3 nucleotides are TGTGCCAGCAGTGAAAAGCGGGGATCCTACAATGAGCAGTTCTTC.

This clonotype has just a few counts. This chain uses TRBV12-3 or TRBV12-4 with TRBJ1-6; D gene unclear. V lost 5 bases and J 10 bases, leaving 15 bases between the germline ends. The CDR3 is 14 residues long. This CDR3 is CASSAPGRESPLHF. The CDR3 DNA reads as TGTGCCAGCAGTGCCCCGGGGAGAGAATCACCCCTCCACTTT.

V and J are TRBV10-3 and TRBJ2-1, with D possibly TRBD2 on 5 matching bases. Trimming removed 2 bases from V and 8 bases from J, with 19 bases in between. The CDR3 extends over 16 amino acids. Germline-derived CDR1 and CDR2 are ENHRY and SYGVKD. As DNA, the CDR3 is TGTGCCATCAGTGAGACACCCGAGTCGGGATGGGATGAGCAGTTCTTC. Its protein is CAISETPESGWDEQFF.

This clonotype was seen more than once but under ten times. This chain uses TRBV6-2 or TRBV6-3 with TRBJ2-1, with 9 bases lining up with TRBD2. The CDR3 has 16 amino acids. Germline lookup yields CDR1 MNHEY and CDR2 SVGEGT. With 0 bases clipped from V and 3 bases from J, the junction kept 3 bases outside the gene matches. CDR3 region: CASSYSGGRDYNEQFF. The CDR3 DNA follows: TGTGCCAGCAGTTACTCAGGCGGGAGGGACTACAATGAGCAGTTCTTC.

The V and J genes are TRBV7-6 and TRBJ2-1, with 10 nucleotides matching TRBD1. CDR1 and CDR2 (germline): SGHVS, FNYEAQ. This CDR3 contains 16 residues. V was pared by 4 bases and J by 9 bases, with 12 bases of the junction left unmatched. CDR3 nucleotide sequence: TGTGCCAGCAGCTGGGGACAGGGGCTTCCCAGTGGTGAGCAGTTCTTC. This codes for CASSWGQGLPSGEQFF.

This clonotype was seen more than once but under ten times. J is TRBJ2-1 and V is TRBV30; 15 bases map to TRBD2. The CDR3 sequence is 17 residues long. CDR1 and CDR2 from the germline V gene are GTSNPN and SVGIG (reference sequence). V shed 5 bases, J shed 8 bases, and the junction held 13 bases outside the gene matches. CDR3 sequence (DNA): TGTGCCTGGTCAAACTGGACTAGCGGGAGGGCCAAGCATGAGCAGTTCTTC. It codes for CAWSNWTSGRAKHEQFF.

This clonotype turned up a few times. The chain is built from TRBV5-5 and TRBJ2-3; TRBD2 agrees at 11 bases. Germline CDR1 is SGHKS and CDR2 is YYEKEE (reference sequence). The CDR3 consists of 16 residues. V was clipped by 4 bases and J by 4 bases; unmatched bases: 8. The CDR3 nucleotides are TGTGCCAGCAGCCCTTACACTAGCGGGAGTGCAGATACGCAGTATTTT. Residues: CASSPYTSGSADTQYF.

The chain carries TRBV10-3 and TRBJ2-7, with 8 bases identical to TRBD1. From germline, CDR1 is ENHRY and CDR2 SYGVKD. The J segment lost 3 bases and the V segment lost 6 bases, leaving 1 base of the junction unmatched. This CDR3 is 12 amino acids long. Here the CDR3 DNA reads TGTGCCATCAGCGGACAGGGCTACGAGCAGTACGTC. This codes for CAISGQGYEQYV.

V is TRBV7-6 and J is TRBJ2-3; a weak D match, TRBD2 (6 bases). V lost 5 bases to trimming and J lost 2 bases, with 17 bases between them. The germline CDR1 and CDR2 sequences are SGHVS and FNYEAQ. The CDR3 contains 16 residues. The CDR3 sequence is CASSRGPGLDTDTQYF. The CDR3 nucleotides read TGTGCCAGCAGCCGCGGGCCGGGACTTGACACAGATACGCAGTATTTT.

There are a few counts of this clonotype. V is TRBV6-1 and J is TRBJ2-1; no firm D call. The V end lost 7 bases, the J end lost 7 bases, and 11 bases lay between the germline ends. The CDR3 loop spans 12 amino acids. CDR1 is MNHNS and CDR2 is SASEGT in the germline V gene. This CDR3 reads CASISTWNEQFF. The CDR3 region has the DNA TGTGCCAGCATCTCAACTTGGAATGAGCAGTTCTTC.

The V call is TRBV6-5, the J call TRBJ2-1; TRBD2 matches 11 bases. V shed 3 bases and J 5 bases; nucleotides not matched to a gene: 6. Germline V gene sequence: CDR1 MNHEY, CDR2 SVGAGI. The CDR3 contains 16 residues. The CDR3 region is CASSYLSSGRHNEQFF. The CDR3 DNA reads as TGTGCCAGCAGTTATCTTTCTAGCGGGAGGCACAATGAGCAGTTCTTC.

CDR3 sequence reads: CASSLGARAGVYNEQFF. The CDR3 DNA reads TGTGCCAGCAGCTTAGGGGCGAGAGCGGGAGTGTACAATGAGCAGTTCTTC. This rearrangement joins TRBV11-2 to TRBJ2-1, with 8 bases that match TRBD2. In germline, CDR1 is SGHAT, CDR2 FQNNGV. The CDR3 length is 17 residues. The J segment lost 4 bases and the V segment lost 1 base, leaving 9 bases of the junction unmatched.

This clonotype was recorded once. The chain carries TRBV5-5 and TRBJ1-4, with D perhaps TRBD1 (5 bases). Trimming pared 1 base from V and 6 bases from J, leaving 10 bases between. The CDR3 totals 14 residues. CDR1 is SGHKS and CDR2 is YYEKEE in the germline V gene (reference sequence). The CDR3 sequence is CASSLIPGDEKLFF. The CDR3 DNA follows: TGTGCCAGCAGCTTGATTCCGGGGGATGAAAAACTGTTTTTT.

V usage is TRBV6-2 or TRBV6-3 and J usage is TRBJ2-7, with 9 nucleotides matching TRBD1. The CDR3 is made up of 14 amino acids. V shed 6 bases, J shed 2 bases, and the junction held 5 bases outside the gene matches. CDR1 MNHEY and CDR2 SVGEGT come from the germline V gene. Here the CDR3 DNA reads TGTGCCAGCAGACAATGGACAGGGGCCTACGAGCAGTACTTC. This gives the protein CASRQWTGAYEQYF.

This chain links TRBV7-6 with TRBJ1-5; D remains ambiguous. Germline CDR1 is SGHVS and CDR2 is FNYEAQ. V lost 6 bases and J lost 0, with 9 bases in between. The CDR3 covers 14 residues. The CDR3: CASSEEYSNQPQHF. DNA of the CDR3: TGTGCCAGCAGTGAAGAGTATAGCAATCAGCCCCAGCATTTT.

This clonotype was detected ten times or more. In DNA form, the CDR3 reads TGTGCCAGCAGTTTAGGGGGGGGCACAGACGAGCAGTACTTC. Translated, it gives CASSLGGGTDEQYF. This chain connects TRBV12-3 or TRBV12-4 to TRBJ2-7; weak D call: TRBD2 (7 bases). V was trimmed by 1 base and J by 5 bases, leaving 12 bases between them. The CDR3 runs 14 residues.

This clonotype was found a few times. The J gene is TRBJ2-7, the V gene TRBV20-1; 8 nucleotides agree with TRBD1. V gave up 3 bases and J gave up 3 bases; unmatched junction bases: 7. CDR3 length: 14 residues. In germline, CDR1 is DFQATT, CDR2 SNEGSKA (reference sequence). The DNA of the CDR3 is TGCAGTGCTAGGCCGGACAGGGCATACTACGAGCAGTACTTC. The encoded protein is CSARPDRAYYEQYF.